This T cell receptor beta chain was retrieved from a study of early stage breast cancer tumors. Whole-study results and caveats: Most shared enriched TCRB sequences were commonly generated ones. Tumor and normal breast were distinguished via blood comparison in most of the 16 patients.

Libraries were prepared by immunoSEQ multiplex PCR; TCRdb keeps only in-frame clonotypes and omits some of them. The repertoire holds about 69,000 clones, around 80% seen once, with 4% to 5% in the top ten. A remark on this clone: Its specificity is not known.

Sample: blood. This clonotype was sampled from a person aged 35 to 50 with breast cancer.

The CDR3 region is CSVANGPGDTEAFF. The CDR3 DNA reads as TGCAGCGTGGCTAACGGACCGGGAGACACTGAAGCTTTCTTT. The gene calls are TRBV29-1 and TRBJ1-1; D ambiguous. V was clipped by 6 bases and J by 3 bases, with 17 bases between them. The CDR3 runs 14 residues. Germline CDR1 and CDR2: SQVTM and ANQGSEA.